The clone carrying this TCR beta chain appeared many times. As yet, its antigen is unknown. The data are from a study of CD8+CD57+ T cells in acquired aplastic anemia. Study results and limitations: The CD8+ Simpson's diversity of patients and controls was not significantly different.

Template material for TCR beta VDJ and CDR3 profiling consisted of genomic DNA. TCRdb independently ran MiXCR on the reads; one entry per CDR3 protein. The repertoire includes hundreds of thousands of distinct CDR3 sequences, roughly a third of them detected once, and roughly 0.8% sits in the top ten. Only patients with CD8+CD57+ cell expansion on flow cytometry were chosen for sequencing. When blood sampling took place, the patients had received no therapy. CDR1 is DFQATT and CDR2 is SNEGSKA in the germline V gene (reference sequence). With V trimmed by 5 bases and J by 6 bases, 6 bases remained unmatched. The CDR3 runs 12 residues.

This receptor was obtained from a human donor with aplastic anemia. The J gene is TRBJ1-2, the V gene TRBV20-1, with TRBD1 matching over 7 bases. The sequenced sample was sorted CD4+, CD8+, or CD8+CD57+ T cells (not recorded which) from PBMCs. The CDR3 loop reads CSALGQLNGYTF. The CDR3 bases are TGCAGTGCTTTGGGACAGCTTAATGGCTACACCTTC.